This paragraph covers one T cell receptor beta chain sequence. Its specificity is not known. This sample is part of a study of cytomegalovirus exposure and HLA in healthy donors. V was pared by 0 bases and J by 7 bases, with 17 bases between. The length of the CDR3 is 15 residues. Germline CDR1 is SGHRS and CDR2 is YFSETQ. It was with 60 Vbeta and 13 Jbeta primers that the PCR ran. Libraries were prepared by immunoSEQ multiplex PCR; TCRdb keeps only in-frame clonotypes and omits some of them. The sample carries around 150,000 clones, roughly 65% recorded once. The study, taken as a whole, reports: A later analysis found TCR association rates differed by HLA locus, highest for DRB1 and lowest for HLA-C.

The clonotype originates from a young woman in good health and CMV-seropositive. V gene TRBV5-1 combines with J gene TRBJ2-7; D may be TRBD2 (6 bases). Input material: PBMCs. CDR3 amino acids: CASSLAGTLPLEQYF. Written as DNA, the CDR3 is TGCGCCAGCAGCTTGGCCGGGACTCTCCCTTTAGAGCAGTACTTC.